The source of this TCR beta chain is a study of low-dose radiotherapy and immunotherapy resistance in tumors. Study background: Intravenous ipilimumab 1 mg/kg every six weeks was given with nivolumab 240 mg every two weeks. Patients took aspirin (300 mg orally, daily) for four cycles beginning at cycle 1 day 1.

Gene-specific TRAV and TRBV primers were used for first-strand cDNA, covering alpha and beta chains. Using a constant-region primer together with a V-primer adapter, TCRs were subjected to 20 PCR cycles of amplification. TCRdb ran MiXCR on the reads and lists one entry per CDR3 protein. The sample records 55,000 to 80,000 distinct CDR3 sequences, about 25% being singletons. Comments on this clonotype: This clone may be a read error of a much larger clone one base away.

Time point of the sample: before trial treatment. Donors received nivolumab, ipilimumab, aspirin, low-dose cyclophosphamide and low-dose radiotherapy. Each eligible patient had an advanced solid tumor, and these tumors lacked tumor-infiltrating lymphocytes. The receptor was derived from a male donor with rectosigmoid adenocarcinoma. The source was PBMCs, collected before treatment.

The CDR3 loop is CASSQSGAQGLAYTF. The CDR3 DNA sequence: TGCGCCAGCAGCCAATCAGGGGCGCAGGGGTTGGCCTACACCTTC. The rearrangement links TRBV4-1 to TRBJ1-2; D may be TRBD1 (6 bases). Germline V gene data show CDR1 as MGHRA and CDR2 as YSYEKL. V gave up 2 bases and J gave up 10 bases, with 20 bases separating them. This CDR3 is 15 amino acids long.